This TCR beta chain was captured in a study of shared clonotypes between healthy human individuals. Study at large: Three plates each covered CD4 naive and memory; CD8 naive two, CD8 memory one.

Sequencing was performed with immunoSEQ multiplex PCR; in TCRdb, only in-frame clones are kept and a portion is missing. The sample lists hundreds of thousands of clones; 90% to 95% were seen once. This CDR3 is 14 amino acids long. Germline V gene lookup returns CDR1 MDHEN and CDR2 SYDVKM. The germline V and J ends were trimmed by 6 bases and 4 bases, with 16 bases remaining between them. A note on this clone: Antigen unknown.

Study observations and caveats: Clonotypes not shared had lower generation probabilities than those common to all four donors.

It was CD45RO-negative cells, positively selected for CCR7, that made up naive CD8 cells, with terminally differentiated effector memory CD45RA+ cells excluded. The source of this sequence is a young woman in good health. The chain links TRBV28 to TRBJ2-7; possible D gene TRBD1, 5 bases. Sequencing input: naive CD8+ T cells sorted from blood. DNA of the CDR3: TGTGCCAGCAGGGGAAGGACAAGCTATTACGAGCAGTACTTC. Translation gives CASRGRTSYYEQYF.